A selection of T cell receptor beta chains follows, all from one sample in a study of T cells in Graves' hyperthyroidism and ophthalmopathy. TCRdb used MiXCR to reprocess the multiplex PCR reads, holding one entry per CDR3 protein. Of 250,000 to 300,000 distinct CDR3 sequences listed, about 19% are singletons. The sample consisted of blood. These receptors all stem from a man between 45 and 60 years old with Graves' ophthalmopathy. CDR3s leave out the opening cysteine and the closing phenylalanine or tryptophan. The size entry is marked missing in some rows and otherwise reads once, few, many or a size class.

clone_size v_call cdr3_aa
NA TRBV28 ASSSPSGSSDTQY
many TRBV15 ATSRGRGTADEKLF
few TRBV5-1 ASSRDQLSEQF
few TRBV5-1 ASSLRQGHEQY
NA TRBV13 ASSLGYKTARPGELF
NA TRBV30 AWSVLGSSTDTQY
NA TRBV19 ASSIYRSNSNQPQH
NA TRBV19 ASTPPGTGGGNEQF
few TRBV12-3/TRBV12-4 ASSPPGRGHEQY
NA TRBV5-1 ASSPRTGEVRELF
many TRBV5-1 ASSRTGQNEKLF
NA TRBV10-3 ATKTGVTVQPQH
NA TRBV5-4 ASSGPAGTGELF
many TRBV28 ASSLSLGYT